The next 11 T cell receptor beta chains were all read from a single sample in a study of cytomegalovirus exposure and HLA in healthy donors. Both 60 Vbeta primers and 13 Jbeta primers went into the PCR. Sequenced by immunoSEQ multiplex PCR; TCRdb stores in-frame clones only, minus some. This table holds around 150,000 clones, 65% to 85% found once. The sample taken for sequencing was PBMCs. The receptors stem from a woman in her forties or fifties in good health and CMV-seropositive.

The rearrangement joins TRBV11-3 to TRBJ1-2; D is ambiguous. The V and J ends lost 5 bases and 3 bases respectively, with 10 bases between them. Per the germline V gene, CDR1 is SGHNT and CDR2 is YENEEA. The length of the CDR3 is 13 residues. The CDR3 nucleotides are TGTGCCAGCAGCGCAGACAACTACTATGGCTACACCTTC. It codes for CASSADNYYGYTF.

CDR3 in DNA: TGTGCCTGCCGCCGGGACGGGAGCTCCTACGAGCAGTACTTC. This encodes CACRRDGSSYEQYF. The genes are TRBV27 and TRBJ2-7, with D possibly TRBD2 on 6 matching bases. Germline V gene data show CDR1 as MNHEY and CDR2 as SMNVEV (reference sequence). Trimming stripped 11 bases from V and 0 bases from J, with 17 bases between. The CDR3 covers 14 residues.

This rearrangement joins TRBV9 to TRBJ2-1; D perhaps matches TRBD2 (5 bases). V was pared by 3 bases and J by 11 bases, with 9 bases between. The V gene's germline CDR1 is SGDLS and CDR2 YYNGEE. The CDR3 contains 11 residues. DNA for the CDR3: TGTGCCAGCAGCGGAGAGGGCCAGCAGTTCTTC. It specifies CASSGEGQQFF. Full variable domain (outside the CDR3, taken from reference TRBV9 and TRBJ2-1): DSGVTQTPKHLITATGQRVTLRCSPRSGDLSVYWYQQSLDQGLQFLIQYYNGEERAKGNILERFSAQQFPDLHSELNLSSLELGDSALYFCASSGEGQQFFGPGTRLTVL.

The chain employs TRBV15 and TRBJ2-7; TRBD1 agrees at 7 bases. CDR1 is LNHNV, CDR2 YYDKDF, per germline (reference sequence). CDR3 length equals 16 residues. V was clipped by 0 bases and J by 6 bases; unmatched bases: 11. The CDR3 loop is CATSRDDKRQGSEQYF. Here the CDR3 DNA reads TGTGCCACCAGCAGAGATGACAAGAGACAGGGATCCGAGCAGTACTTC. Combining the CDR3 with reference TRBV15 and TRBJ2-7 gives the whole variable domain DAMVIQNPRYQVTQFGKPVTLSCSQTLNHNVMYWYQQKSSQAPKLLFHYYDKDFNNEADTPDNFQSRRPNTSFCFLDIRSPGLGDTAMYLCATSRDDKRQGSEQYFGPGTRLTVT.

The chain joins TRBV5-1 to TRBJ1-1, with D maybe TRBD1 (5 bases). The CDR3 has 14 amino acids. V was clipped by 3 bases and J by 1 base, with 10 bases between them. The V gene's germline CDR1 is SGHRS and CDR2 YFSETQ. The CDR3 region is CASSWGGTNTEAFF. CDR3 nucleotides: TGCGCCAGCAGCTGGGGCGGAACGAACACTGAAGCTTTCTTT.

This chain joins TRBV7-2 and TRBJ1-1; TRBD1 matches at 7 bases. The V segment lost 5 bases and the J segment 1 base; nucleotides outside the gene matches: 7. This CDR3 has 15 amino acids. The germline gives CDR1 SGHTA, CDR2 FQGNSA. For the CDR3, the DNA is TGTGCCAGCAGCAAAGAGGGGGCGCCGAACACTGAAGCTTTCTTT. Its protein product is CASSKEGAPNTEAFF.

CDR3 nucleotides: TGTGCCAGTAGTATGTGGTCGGGCTATAATTCACCCCTCCACTTT. Translation: CASSMWSGYNSPLHF. The rearrangement links TRBV19 to TRBJ1-6; no reliable D call. This CDR3 has 15 amino acids. Germline CDR1 is LNHDA and CDR2 is SQIVND (reference sequence). V was clipped by 3 bases and J by 3 bases, with 9 bases between them.

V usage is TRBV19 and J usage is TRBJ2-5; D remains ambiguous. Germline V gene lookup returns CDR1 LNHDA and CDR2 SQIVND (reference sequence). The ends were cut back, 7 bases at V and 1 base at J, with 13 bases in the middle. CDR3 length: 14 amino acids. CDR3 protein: CASMGGGSQETQYF. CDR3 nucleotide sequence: TGTGCCAGTATGGGTGGCGGCAGCCAAGAGACCCAGTACTTC.

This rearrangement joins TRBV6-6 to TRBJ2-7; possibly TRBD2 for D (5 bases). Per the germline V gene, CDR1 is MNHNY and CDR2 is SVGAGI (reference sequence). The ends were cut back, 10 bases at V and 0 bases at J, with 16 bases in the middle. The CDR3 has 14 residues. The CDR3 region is CATRPPGSSYEQYF. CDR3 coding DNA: TGTGCCACTCGACCCCCGGGAAGCTCCTACGAGCAGTACTTC.

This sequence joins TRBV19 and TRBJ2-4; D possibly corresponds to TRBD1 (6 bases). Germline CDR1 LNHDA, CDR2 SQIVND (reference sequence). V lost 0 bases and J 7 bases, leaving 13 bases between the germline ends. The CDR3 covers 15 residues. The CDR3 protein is CASSIDRVRGNIQYF. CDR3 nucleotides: TGTGCCAGTAGTATAGATCGGGTTAGGGGGAACATTCAGTACTTC.

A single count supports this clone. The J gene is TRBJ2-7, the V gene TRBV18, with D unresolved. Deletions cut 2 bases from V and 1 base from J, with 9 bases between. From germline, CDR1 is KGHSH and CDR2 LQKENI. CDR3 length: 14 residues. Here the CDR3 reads CASSPGTASYEQYF. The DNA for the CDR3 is TGTGCCAGCTCACCAGGAACAGCTTCCTACGAGCAGTACTTC.